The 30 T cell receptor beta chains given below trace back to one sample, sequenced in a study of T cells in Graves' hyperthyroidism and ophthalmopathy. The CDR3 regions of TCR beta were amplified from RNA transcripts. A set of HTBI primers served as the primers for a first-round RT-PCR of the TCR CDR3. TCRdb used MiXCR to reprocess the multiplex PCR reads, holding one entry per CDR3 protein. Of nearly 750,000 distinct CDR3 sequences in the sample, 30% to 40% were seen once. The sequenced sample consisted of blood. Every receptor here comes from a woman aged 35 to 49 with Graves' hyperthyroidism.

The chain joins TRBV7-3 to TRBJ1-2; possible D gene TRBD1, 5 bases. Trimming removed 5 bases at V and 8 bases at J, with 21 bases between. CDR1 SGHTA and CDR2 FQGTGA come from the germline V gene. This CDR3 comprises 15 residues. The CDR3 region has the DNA TGTGCCAGCAGCGCACTAGTAGGGACCGGTGTAGGCTACACCTTC. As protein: CASSALVGTGVGYTF.

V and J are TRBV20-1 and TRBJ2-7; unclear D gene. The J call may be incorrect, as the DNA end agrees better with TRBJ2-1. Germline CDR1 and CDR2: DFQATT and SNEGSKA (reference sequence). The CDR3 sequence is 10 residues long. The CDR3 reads CSASLYEQFF. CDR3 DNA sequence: TGCAGTGCTTCTCTCTACGAGCAGTTCTTC.

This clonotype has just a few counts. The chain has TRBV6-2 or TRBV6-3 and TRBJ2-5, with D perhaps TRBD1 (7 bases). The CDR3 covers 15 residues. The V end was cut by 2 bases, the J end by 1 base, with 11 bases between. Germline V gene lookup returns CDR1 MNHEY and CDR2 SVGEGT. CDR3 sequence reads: CASSYGRDSQETQYF. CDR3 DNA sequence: TGTGCCAGCAGTTACGGGCGGGACAGCCAAGAGACCCAGTACTTC.

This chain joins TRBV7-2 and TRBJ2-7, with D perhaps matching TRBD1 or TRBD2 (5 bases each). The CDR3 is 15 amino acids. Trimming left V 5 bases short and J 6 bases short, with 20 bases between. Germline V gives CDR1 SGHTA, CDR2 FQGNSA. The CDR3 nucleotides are TGTGCCAGCAGCGAGGGACGGGGTTCACCCCTCGAGCAGTACTTC. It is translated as CASSEGRGSPLEQYF.

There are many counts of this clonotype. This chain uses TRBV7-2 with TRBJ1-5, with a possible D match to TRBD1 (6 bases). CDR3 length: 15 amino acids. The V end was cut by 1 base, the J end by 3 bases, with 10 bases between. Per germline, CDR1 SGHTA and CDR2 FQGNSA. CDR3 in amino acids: CASSLVTGYNQPQHF. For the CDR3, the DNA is TGTGCCAGCAGCTTAGTAACAGGGTACAATCAGCCCCAGCATTTT.

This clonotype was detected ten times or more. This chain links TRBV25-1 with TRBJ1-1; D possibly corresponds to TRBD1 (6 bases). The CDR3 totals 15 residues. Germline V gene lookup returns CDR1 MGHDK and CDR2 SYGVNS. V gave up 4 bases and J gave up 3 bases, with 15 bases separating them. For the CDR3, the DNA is TGTGCCAGCAGTGGGGGGGGGCAGCTCTACACTGAAGCTTTCTTT. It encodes CASSGGGQLYTEAFF.

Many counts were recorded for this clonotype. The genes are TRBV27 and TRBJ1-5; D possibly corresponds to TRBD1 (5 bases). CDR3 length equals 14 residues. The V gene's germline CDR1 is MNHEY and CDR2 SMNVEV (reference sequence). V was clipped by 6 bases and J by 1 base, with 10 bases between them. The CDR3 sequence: CASSFRDSNQPQHF. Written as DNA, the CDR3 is TGTGCCAGCAGCTTCCGGGACAGCAATCAGCCCCAGCATTTT.

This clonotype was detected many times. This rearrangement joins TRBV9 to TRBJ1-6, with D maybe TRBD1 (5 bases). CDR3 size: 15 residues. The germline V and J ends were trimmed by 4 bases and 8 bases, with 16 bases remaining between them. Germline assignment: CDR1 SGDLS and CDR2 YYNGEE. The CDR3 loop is CASSPGANVHSPLHF. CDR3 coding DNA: TGTGCCAGCAGCCCCGGGGCGAACGTTCATTCACCCCTCCACTTT.

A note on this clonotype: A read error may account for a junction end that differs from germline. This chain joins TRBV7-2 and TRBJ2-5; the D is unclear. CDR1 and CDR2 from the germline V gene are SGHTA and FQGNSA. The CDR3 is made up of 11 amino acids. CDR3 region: CATRRQGTQYF. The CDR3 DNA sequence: TGTGCCACCAGAAGACAAGGGACCCAGTACTTC.

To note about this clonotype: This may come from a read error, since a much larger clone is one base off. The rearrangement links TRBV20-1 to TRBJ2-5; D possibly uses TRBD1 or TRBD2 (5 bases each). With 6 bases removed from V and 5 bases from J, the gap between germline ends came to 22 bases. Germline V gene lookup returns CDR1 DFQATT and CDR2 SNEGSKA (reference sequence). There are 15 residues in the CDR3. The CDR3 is CSAEKPGRGKETQYF. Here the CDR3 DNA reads TGCAGTGCCGAAAAACCGGGACGAGGGAAGGAGACCCAGTACTTC.

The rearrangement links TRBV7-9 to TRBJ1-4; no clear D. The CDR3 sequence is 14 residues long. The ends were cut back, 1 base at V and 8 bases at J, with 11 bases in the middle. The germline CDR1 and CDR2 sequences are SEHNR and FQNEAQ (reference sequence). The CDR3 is CASSLGNNLEKLFF. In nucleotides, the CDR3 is TGTGCCAGCAGCTTAGGGAACAACCTCGAAAAACTGTTTTTT.

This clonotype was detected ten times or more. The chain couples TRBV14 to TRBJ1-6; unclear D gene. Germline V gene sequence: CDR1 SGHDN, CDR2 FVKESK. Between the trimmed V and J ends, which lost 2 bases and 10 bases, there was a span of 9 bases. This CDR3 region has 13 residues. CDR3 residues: CASSQINLSPLHF. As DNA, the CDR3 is TGTGCCAGCAGCCAAATTAATCTGTCACCCCTCCACTTT.

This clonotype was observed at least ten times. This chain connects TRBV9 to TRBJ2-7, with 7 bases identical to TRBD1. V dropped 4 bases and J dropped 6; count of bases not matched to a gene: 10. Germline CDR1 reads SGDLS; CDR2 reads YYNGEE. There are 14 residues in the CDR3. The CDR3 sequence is CASSPGDSRAEQYF. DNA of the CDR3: TGTGCCAGCAGCCCCGGGGACAGTCGAGCCGAGCAGTACTTC.

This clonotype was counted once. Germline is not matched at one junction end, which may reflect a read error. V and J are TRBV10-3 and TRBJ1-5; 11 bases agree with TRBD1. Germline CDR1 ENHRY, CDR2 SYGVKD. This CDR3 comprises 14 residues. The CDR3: CAMGQGDSNQPQHF. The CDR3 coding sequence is TGCGCCATGGGACAGGGGGATAGCAATCAGCCCCAGCATTTT.

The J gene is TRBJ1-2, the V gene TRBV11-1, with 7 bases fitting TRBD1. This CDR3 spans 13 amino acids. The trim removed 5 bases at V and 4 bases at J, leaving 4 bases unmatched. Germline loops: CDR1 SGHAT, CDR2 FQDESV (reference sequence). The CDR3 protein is CASSAWDSYGYTF. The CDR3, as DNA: TGTGCCAGCAGCGCATGGGACAGCTATGGCTACACCTTC.

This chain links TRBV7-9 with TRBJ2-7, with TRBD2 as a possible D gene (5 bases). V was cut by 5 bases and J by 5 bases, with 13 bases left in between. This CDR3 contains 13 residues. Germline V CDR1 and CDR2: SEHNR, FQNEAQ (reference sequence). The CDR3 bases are TGTGCCAGCAGCCCGAGGGAGATTCACGAGCAGTACTTC. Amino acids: CASSPREIHEQYF.

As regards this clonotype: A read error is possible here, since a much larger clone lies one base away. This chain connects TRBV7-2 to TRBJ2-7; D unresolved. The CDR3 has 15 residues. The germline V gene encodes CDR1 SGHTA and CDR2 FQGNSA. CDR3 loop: CAGSPRHPPTYEQYF. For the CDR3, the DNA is TGTGCCGGCAGCCCTAGACATCCCCCTACCTACGAGCAGTACTTC.

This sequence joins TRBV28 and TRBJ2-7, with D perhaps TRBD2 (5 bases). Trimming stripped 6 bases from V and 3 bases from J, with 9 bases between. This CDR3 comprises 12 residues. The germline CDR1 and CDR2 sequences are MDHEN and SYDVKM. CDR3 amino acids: CASSPDFYEQYF. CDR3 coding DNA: TGTGCCAGCAGCCCGGACTTCTACGAGCAGTACTTC.

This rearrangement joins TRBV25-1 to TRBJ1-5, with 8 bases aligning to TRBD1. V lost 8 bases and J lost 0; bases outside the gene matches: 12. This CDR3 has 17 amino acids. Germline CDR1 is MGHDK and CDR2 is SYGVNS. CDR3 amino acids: CASARTGSSLSNQPQHF. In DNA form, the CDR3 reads TGTGCCAGCGCGAGGACAGGGAGTTCCCTTAGCAATCAGCCCCAGCATTTT.

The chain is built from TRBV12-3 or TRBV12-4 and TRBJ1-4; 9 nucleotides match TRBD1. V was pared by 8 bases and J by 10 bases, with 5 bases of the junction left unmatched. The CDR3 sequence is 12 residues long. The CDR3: CASGTGIRKLFF. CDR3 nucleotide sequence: TGTGCCAGCGGGACAGGGATCCGAAAACTGTTTTTT.

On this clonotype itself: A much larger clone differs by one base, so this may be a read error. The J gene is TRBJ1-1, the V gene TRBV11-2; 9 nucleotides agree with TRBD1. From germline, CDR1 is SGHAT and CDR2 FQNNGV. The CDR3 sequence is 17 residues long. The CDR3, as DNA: TGTGCCAGCAGCTTACAGGACAGGGGAACGTTGAACACTAAAGCTTTCTTT. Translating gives CASSLQDRGTLNTKAFF.

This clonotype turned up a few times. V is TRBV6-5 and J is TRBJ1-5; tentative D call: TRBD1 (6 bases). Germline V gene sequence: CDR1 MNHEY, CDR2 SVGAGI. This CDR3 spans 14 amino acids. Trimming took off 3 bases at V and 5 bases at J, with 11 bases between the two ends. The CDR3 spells CASSYAGAHQPQHF. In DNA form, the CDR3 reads TGTGCCAGCAGTTATGCGGGGGCCCATCAGCCCCAGCATTTT.

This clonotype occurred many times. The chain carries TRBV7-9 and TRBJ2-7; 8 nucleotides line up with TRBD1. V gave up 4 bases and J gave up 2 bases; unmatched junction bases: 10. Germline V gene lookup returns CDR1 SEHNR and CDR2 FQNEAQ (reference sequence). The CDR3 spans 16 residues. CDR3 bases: TGTGCCAGCAGCTCCTTTTGGGGACAGGTCGCCTACGAGCAGTACTTC. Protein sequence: CASSSFWGQVAYEQYF.

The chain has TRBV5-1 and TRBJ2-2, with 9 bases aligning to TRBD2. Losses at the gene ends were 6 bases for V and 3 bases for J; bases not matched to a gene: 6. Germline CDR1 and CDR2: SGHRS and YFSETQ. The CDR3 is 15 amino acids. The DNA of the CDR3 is TGCGCCAGCACCATCAGCGGGGGGTACACCGGGGAGCTGTTTTTT. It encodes CASTISGGYTGELFF.

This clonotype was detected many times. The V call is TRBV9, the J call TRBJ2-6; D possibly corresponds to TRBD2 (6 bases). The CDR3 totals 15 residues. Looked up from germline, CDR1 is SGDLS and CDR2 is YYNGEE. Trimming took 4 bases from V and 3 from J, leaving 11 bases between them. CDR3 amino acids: CASSPGVYGANVLTF. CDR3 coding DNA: TGTGCCAGCAGCCCGGGAGTATATGGGGCCAACGTCCTGACTTTC.

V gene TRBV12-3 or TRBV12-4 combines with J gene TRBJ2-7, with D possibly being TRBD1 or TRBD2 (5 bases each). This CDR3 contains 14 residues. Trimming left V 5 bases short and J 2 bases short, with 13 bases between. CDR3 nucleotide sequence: TGTGCCAGCAGTCGGGACGGAACAACCTACGAGCAGTACTTC. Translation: CASSRDGTTYEQYF.

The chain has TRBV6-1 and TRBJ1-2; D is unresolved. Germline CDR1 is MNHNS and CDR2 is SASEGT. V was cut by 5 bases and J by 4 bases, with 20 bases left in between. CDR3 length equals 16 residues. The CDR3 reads CASSPVIRGLGYGYTF. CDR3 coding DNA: TGTGCCAGCAGTCCAGTCATACGGGGTCTCGGCTATGGCTACACCTTC.

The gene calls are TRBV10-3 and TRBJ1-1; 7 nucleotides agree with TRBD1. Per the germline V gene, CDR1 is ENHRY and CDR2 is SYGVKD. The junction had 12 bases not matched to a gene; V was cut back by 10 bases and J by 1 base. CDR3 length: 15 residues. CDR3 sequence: CASSHGGGQNTEAFF. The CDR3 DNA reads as TGTGCCAGCAGCCACGGAGGGGGCCAGAACACTGAAGCTTTCTTT.

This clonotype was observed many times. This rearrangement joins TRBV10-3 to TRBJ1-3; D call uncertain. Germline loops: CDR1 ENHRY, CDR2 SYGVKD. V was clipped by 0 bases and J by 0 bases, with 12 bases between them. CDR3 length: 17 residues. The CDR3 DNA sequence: TGTGCCATCAGTGAGTCGGCAGGATTATCCTCTGGAAACACCATATATTTT. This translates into CAISESAGLSSGNTIYF.

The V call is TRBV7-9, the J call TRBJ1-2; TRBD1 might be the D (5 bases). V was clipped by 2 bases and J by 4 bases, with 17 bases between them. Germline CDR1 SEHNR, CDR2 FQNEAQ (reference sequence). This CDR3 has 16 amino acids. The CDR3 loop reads CASSLYPGDGGYGYTF. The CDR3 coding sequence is TGTGCCAGCAGCTTATATCCCGGGGACGGAGGCTATGGCTACACCTTC.